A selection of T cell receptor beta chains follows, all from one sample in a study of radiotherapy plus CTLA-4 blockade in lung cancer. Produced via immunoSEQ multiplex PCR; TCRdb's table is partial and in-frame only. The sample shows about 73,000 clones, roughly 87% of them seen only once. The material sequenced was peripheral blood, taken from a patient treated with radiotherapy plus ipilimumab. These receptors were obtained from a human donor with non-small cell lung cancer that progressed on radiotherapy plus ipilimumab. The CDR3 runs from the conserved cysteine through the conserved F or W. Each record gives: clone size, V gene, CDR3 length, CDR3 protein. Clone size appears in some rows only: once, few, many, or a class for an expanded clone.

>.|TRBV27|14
CASSSFSGRYEQYF
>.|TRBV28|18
CASRPRPGRGMVFQPQHF
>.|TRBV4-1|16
CASSLRLASGSNEQFF
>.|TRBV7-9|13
CASSLGPRQEQFF
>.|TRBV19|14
CASSIVGGAGELFF
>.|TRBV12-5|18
CASGTGLAGLSSYNEQFF
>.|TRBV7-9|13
CASQGGSTYEQYF
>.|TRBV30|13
CAWSPRGDYGYTF
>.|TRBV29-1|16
CSVGLAGILSTDTQYF
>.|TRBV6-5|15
CASSYSASGKETQYF
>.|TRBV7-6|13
CASSLGPPKEAFF
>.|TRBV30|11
CAVGENTEAFF
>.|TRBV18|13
CASSRDRGYEQYF
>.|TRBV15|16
CATSRDLGTSGKGQFF
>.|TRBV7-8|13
CASTKTGEAEAFF
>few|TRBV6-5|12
CASSSAGTEAFF
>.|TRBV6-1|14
CASSITGTNQPQHF
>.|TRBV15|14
CATSRGPGQETQYF
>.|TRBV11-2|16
CASSLDPSGPYNEQFF
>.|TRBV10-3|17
CAISAQPGQGSQETQYF
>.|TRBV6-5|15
CASSPRGRSNYGYTF
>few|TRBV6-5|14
CASSYSRLANIQYF
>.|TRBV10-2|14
CASSELSGSYEQYF
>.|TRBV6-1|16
CASSEHVTAILDTQYF
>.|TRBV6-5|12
CASRGSYNEQFF
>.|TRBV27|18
CASSLETGGSHYYYEQYF
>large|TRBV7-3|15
CASSPGSGSGGEQFF
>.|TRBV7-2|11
CASSQGAIQYF
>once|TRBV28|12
CASSPGDTEAFF
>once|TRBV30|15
CAWIPTGQTTDTQYF
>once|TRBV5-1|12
CASSPSTDTQYF
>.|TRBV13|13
CASSRQIDTEAFF
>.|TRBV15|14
CATSRDGSNQPQHF
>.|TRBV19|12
CATRRTNYGYTF
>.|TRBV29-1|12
CSAASGNQPQHF
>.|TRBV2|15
CASSESVYKGLGYTF
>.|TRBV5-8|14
CASEVPSRFQTQYF
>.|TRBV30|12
CACSGRHLEQFF
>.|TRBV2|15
CASRPTGGIVETQYF
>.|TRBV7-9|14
CASSSGTGGWYQYF
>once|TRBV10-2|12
CASRQGQETQYF
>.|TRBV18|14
CASSPNRLYYEQYF
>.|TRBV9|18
CASSGGSVSGGRAIEQFF
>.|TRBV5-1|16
CASSSISTGVGNIQYF
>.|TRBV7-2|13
CASGWRGADTQYF
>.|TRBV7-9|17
CASSLGQGSYSGNTIYF
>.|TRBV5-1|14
CASSSRTPLETQYF
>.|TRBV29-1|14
CSVVGTSLSYEQYF
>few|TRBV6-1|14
CASSEGRGGDTQYF
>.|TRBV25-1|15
CASSDPGQDYYEQYF
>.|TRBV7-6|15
CASSSPGGYLNEQFF
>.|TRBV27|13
CASSFQMNTEAFF